A single sample gave rise to the 18 T cell receptor beta chains below, sequenced in a study of blood T cell repertoires in COVID-19. Sequencing was performed with immunoSEQ multiplex PCR; in TCRdb, only in-frame clones are kept and a portion is missing. Of some 300,000 clones in the sample, roughly 90% were seen once. The sample taken for sequencing was PBMCs or T cells enriched from blood (not recorded which). Source of these receptors: a woman aged 40 to 50 who had recovered from COVID-19.

V and J are TRBV4-1 and TRBJ1-3, with 10 bases fitting TRBD1. Per the germline V gene, CDR1 is MGHRA and CDR2 is YSYEKL. This CDR3 has 16 residues. The J segment lost 3 bases and the V segment lost 3 bases, leaving 5 bases of the junction unmatched. The DNA for the CDR3 is TGCGCCAGCAGCCACCTGACAGGGGGCGGTGGAAACACCATATATTTT. Translation gives CASSHLTGGGGNTIYF.

The V and J genes are TRBV7-2 and TRBJ2-7; 9 bases align to TRBD1. CDR1 SGHTA and CDR2 FQGNSA come from the germline V gene. The CDR3 loop spans 17 amino acids. J lost 3 bases, V lost 1 base, and 10 bases had no gene match. This chain's CDR3 is CASSLVTPGQGFYEQYF. CDR3 nucleotides: TGTGCCAGCAGCTTAGTCACCCCGGGACAGGGATTCTACGAGCAGTACTTC.

This clone appeared a few times. This chain uses TRBV12-3 or TRBV12-4 with TRBJ1-1; D perhaps matches TRBD1 (6 bases). Trimming pared 4 bases from V and 2 bases from J, leaving 8 bases between. CDR3 length: 13 residues. The CDR3 DNA is TGTGCCAGCAGTTGGACAGCCAACACTGAAGCTTTCTTT. Protein sequence: CASSWTANTEAFF.

Worth noting for this clone: One end of the junction is discordant with germline, which a read error may explain. The genes are TRBV6-1 and TRBJ1-2; 11 bases agree with TRBD1. The CDR3 covers 16 residues. Germline values: CDR1 MNHNS, CDR2 SASEGT. The CDR3 DNA reads TGTGCCAGCAGCGAAGCACTAGGACAGGGGGCCTGGGGCTACACCTTC. Translation: CASSEALGQGAWGYTF.

Only one count was recorded for this clone. The rearrangement links TRBV28 to TRBJ1-2; weak D call: TRBD1 (6 bases). There are 12 residues in the CDR3. Germline V gene data show CDR1 as MDHEN and CDR2 as SYDVKM. Between the trimmed V and J ends, which lost 6 bases and 2 bases, there was a span of 7 bases. The CDR3 DNA reads as TGTGCCAGCAGCAGGGGCAACTATGGCTACACCTTC. Protein: CASSRGNYGYTF.

The rearrangement joins TRBV10-3 to TRBJ1-4, with TRBD1 matching 10 bases. CDR1 is ENHRY and CDR2 is SYGVKD in the germline V gene. Trimming took 10 bases from V and 5 from J; bases not matched to a gene: 10. There are 15 residues in the CDR3. The CDR3 DNA is TGTGCCACCAATAGCCCGGGACAGGGGAATGAAAAACTGTTTTTT. This sequence encodes CATNSPGQGNEKLFF.

The rearrangement links TRBV18 to TRBJ1-4; TRBD1 matches 7 bases. The CDR3 is made up of 11 amino acids. CDR1 and CDR2 from the germline V gene are KGHSH and LQKENI. The V segment lost 6 bases and the J segment 12 bases; nucleotides outside the gene matches: 4. The CDR3 DNA is TGTGCCAGCTCGGGGGACAGAGAACTGTTTTTT. This codes for CASSGDRELFF.

The chain recombines TRBV14 with TRBJ1-1; D remains unclear. V lost 1 base, J lost 1 base, and 4 bases lay in between. The germline CDR1 and CDR2 sequences are SGHDN and FVKESK. The CDR3 length is 13 residues. The DNA of the CDR3 is TGTGCCAGCAGCCAAGGAGGGAACACTGAAGCTTTCTTT. Protein sequence: CASSQGGNTEAFF.

The gene calls are TRBV28 and TRBJ1-2, with D perhaps matching TRBD1 (5 bases). Per the germline V gene, CDR1 is MDHEN and CDR2 is SYDVKM. The CDR3 contains 15 residues. Trimming shortened V by 7 bases and J by 0 bases, and 15 bases separated the two germline ends. The CDR3 loop is CASTLWAGANYGYTF. In DNA form, the CDR3 reads TGTGCCAGCACCCTCTGGGCGGGGGCTAACTATGGCTACACCTTC.

The chain combines TRBV27 with TRBJ2-1; 7 bases map to TRBD2. V lost 6 bases and J lost 7; bases outside the gene matches: 9. From germline, CDR1 is MNHEY and CDR2 SMNVEV (reference sequence). This CDR3 is 14 amino acids long. CDR3: CASRVSGAGNEQFF. CDR3 DNA: TGTGCCAGCAGGGTGAGCGGGGCGGGTAATGAGCAGTTCTTC.

The chain uses TRBV27 and TRBJ2-3; D unclear. CDR3 length: 14 amino acids. Germline V gives CDR1 MNHEY, CDR2 SMNVEV (reference sequence). V lost 4 bases, J lost 4 bases, and 12 bases lay in between. The CDR3 sequence: CASSSSVSPDTQYF. The CDR3 DNA follows: TGTGCCAGCAGTTCCTCCGTCTCCCCAGATACGCAGTATTTT.

The chain is built from TRBV28 and TRBJ1-5, with TRBD1 matching 7 bases. CDR3 length: 14 amino acids. V was clipped by 3 bases and J by 7 bases; unmatched bases: 6. Per germline, CDR1 MDHEN and CDR2 SYDVKM. Here the CDR3 reads CASSFSGTEQPQHF. CDR3 in DNA: TGTGCCAGCAGTTTCTCGGGGACAGAACAGCCCCAGCATTTT.

The CDR3 coding sequence is TGTGCCAGCAGTTTAGGGGGGACAGGGGAAAATGAGCAGTTCTTC. Its protein product is CASSLGGTGENEQFF. This rearrangement joins TRBV27 to TRBJ2-1; 10 bases align to TRBD1. The ends lost 2 bases at V and 7 bases at J; junction bases unmatched: 5. Germline-derived CDR1 and CDR2 are MNHEY and SMNVEV (reference sequence). The CDR3 runs to 15 residues.

The V and J genes are TRBV10-2 and TRBJ2-5; 9 bases match TRBD1. The CDR3 runs to 15 residues. The V and J ends lost 0 bases and 5 bases, in that order; junction bases with no gene match: 4. Germline V gives CDR1 WSHSY, CDR2 SAAADI. In DNA, the CDR3 is TGCGCCAGCAGTGAGTCCGCAGGACAGGGGGAGACCCAGTACTTC. It translates to CASSESAGQGETQYF.

CDR3 in amino acids: CASSLGTEGYNSPLHF. CDR3 nucleotide sequence: TGTGCCAGCAGCTTAGGGACGGAGGGTTATAATTCACCCCTCCACTTT. The genes are TRBV7-9 and TRBJ1-6; D is undetermined. With 1 base removed from V and 4 bases from J, the gap between germline ends came to 11 bases. The CDR3 is 16 residues long. Germline assignment: CDR1 SEHNR and CDR2 FQNEAQ (reference sequence).

The chain joins TRBV5-4 to TRBJ2-1, with 7 bases fitting TRBD2. Trimming at V came to 0 bases and at J to 4 bases, leaving 4 bases not matched to a gene. This CDR3 is 15 amino acids long. Germline CDR1 SGHNT, CDR2 YYREEE (reference sequence). The CDR3 DNA follows: TGTGCCAGCAGCTTGGCCGGGGGGTTATACAATGAGCAGTTCTTC. It is translated as CASSLAGGLYNEQFF.

The V call is TRBV28, the J call TRBJ2-1; 7 positions agree with TRBD1. J lost 8 bases, V lost 4 bases, and 5 bases had no gene match. The CDR3 has 13 residues. Germline lookup yields CDR1 MDHEN and CDR2 SYDVKM. CDR3 region: CASSSATGYEQFF. As DNA, the CDR3 is TGTGCCAGCAGTTCCGCGACAGGGTATGAGCAGTTCTTC.

The rearrangement links TRBV5-1 to TRBJ2-1; 9 nucleotides align to TRBD2. The CDR3 length is 14 residues. Losses at the gene ends were 7 bases for V and 4 bases for J; bases not matched to a gene: 6. CDR1 and CDR2 (germline): SGHRS, YFSETQ. CDR3 bases: TGCGCCAGCCGCCTAGCGGGACTGTACAATGAGCAGTTCTTC. Amino acid sequence: CASRLAGLYNEQFF.